The rows below give T cell receptor beta chains drawn from one sample of a study of siplizumab effects on memory and regulatory T cells. Data came from immunoSEQ multiplex PCR; TCRdb stores just in-frame clones and leaves some out. The sample contains fewer than 11,000 clones, around 42% of which appear only once. These receptors lack a known antigen. The sample consisted of CFSE-low (dividing) CD4+ T cells sorted from an allogeneic mixed lymphocyte reaction. Receptor source: a human donor in good health; the cells came from an allogeneic mixed lymphocyte reaction. Each CDR3 is given with its conserved first and last residue. The D gene is left open where the match is weak. The size of a clone is reported for some rows only, either as once, few or many, or as a class for expanded clones.

TRBD1	medium-sized	TRBV2	TRBJ2-2	TGTGCCAGCAATCTGGGGACAGGGAGGGGCACCGGGGAGCTGTTTTTT	CASNLGTGRGTGELFF
TRBD2	medium-sized	TRBV28	TRBJ2-1	TGTGCCAGCAGTTCCACTAGCGGGAGAAATGAGCAGTTCTTC	CASSSTSGRNEQFF
NA	NA	TRBV5-1	TRBJ2-5	TGCGCCAGCATCGAACAAGAGACCCAGTACTTC	CASIEQETQYF
NA	few	TRBV28	TRBJ1-2	TGTGCCAGCAGTTTGCTGCAAGGGAGGGGCAGAGGCTACACCTTC	CASSLLQGRGRGYTF
TRBD1	NA	TRBV18	TRBJ1-5	TGTGCCAGCTCAACAAATACCGGGACAGCGAATCAGCCCCAGCATTTT	CASSTNTGTANQPQHF
NA	NA	TRBV21-1	TRBJ1-1	TGTGCCAGCAGCAGAGCCGGGACAGGGTTCACTGAAGCTTTCTTT	CASSRAGTGFTEAFF
TRBD2	NA	TRBV7-6	TRBJ2-2	TGTGCCAGCAGCTTAGCAGCGGGAGGAGGGACCGGGGAGCTGTTTTTT	CASSLAAGGGTGELFF
NA	NA	TRBV28	TRBJ1-5	TGTGCCAGCAGTTTAGATGTCGGAGACAATCAGCCCCAGCATTTT	CASSLDVGDNQPQHF
NA	NA	TRBV28	TRBJ1-1	TGTGCCAGCAGTTTAGTCGGGGGCATGAACACTGAAGCTTTCTTT	CASSLVGGMNTEAFF
NA	NA	TRBV7-3	TRBJ2-5	TGTGCCAGCAGCTTAGTAGGAGAGACCCAGTACTTC	CASSLVGETQYF
NA	NA	TRBV7-9	TRBJ2-7	TGTGCCAGCAGCTTAGGAAGGAACAGGGACGAGCAGTACTTC	CASSLGRNRDEQYF
NA	NA	TRBV4-2	TRBJ2-3	TGTGCCAGCAGCTTTCGGGACCCGAGGGGCACAGATACGCAGTATTTT	CASSFRDPRGTDTQYF
NA	once	TRBV5-1	TRBJ1-2	TGCGCCAGCAGCTTGGCGGCGACGTATGGCTACACCTTC	CASSLAATYGYTF
NA	NA	TRBV2	TRBJ2-7	TGTGCCAGCAGGCCCCAGGGGGGGCCGGGCGAGCAGTACTTC	CASRPQGGPGEQYF
NA	few	TRBV6-1	TRBJ2-1	TGTGCCAGCAGTGAAGGGCCATACAATGAGCAGTTCTTC	CASSEGPYNEQFF
NA	NA	TRBV7-9	TRBJ1-1	TGTGCCAGCAGCTTAGACCTCAAAATGAACACTGAAGCTTTCTTT	CASSLDLKMNTEAFF
TRBD1	NA	TRBV27	TRBJ1-1	TGTGCCAGCAGTTATTTGACAGGGGGCGGGTACACTGAAGCTTTCTTT	CASSYLTGGGYTEAFF
NA	medium-sized	TRBV2	TRBJ1-5	TGTGCCAGCAGTGGTAGCAGGGATCGGCAGCCCCAGCATTTT	CASSGSRDRQPQHF
NA	NA	TRBV27	TRBJ2-1	TGTGCCAGCAGTCTAAACAGTAATACCTACAATGAGCAGTTCTTC	CASSLNSNTYNEQFF
NA	NA	TRBV18	TRBJ2-7	TGTGCCAGCTCACCAAACGCAGGACAGTGGGACGAGCAGTACTTC	CASSPNAGQWDEQYF
NA	NA	TRBV6-6	TRBJ1-2	TGTGCCAGCAGTAACTCGAACTATGGCTACACCTTC	CASSNSNYGYTF
NA	once	TRBV29-1	TRBJ2-5	TGCAGCGCCGGCCCCCACGGGGAGACCCAGTACTTC	CSAGPHGETQYF
NA	few	TRBV28	TRBJ1-1	TGTGCCAGCAGTTTATGGGGTGGACAGAACACTGAAGCTTTCTTT	CASSLWGGQNTEAFF
NA	medium-sized	TRBV5-4	TRBJ1-1	TGTGCCACTACTCTAGGGATGCGGATGAACACTGAAGCTTTCTTT	CATTLGMRMNTEAFF
NA	NA	TRBV27	TRBJ1-1	TGTGCCACTGCACGTTATGGGGGAACCGCTTTCTTT	CATARYGGTAFF
NA	NA	TRBV5-1	TRBJ2-1	TGCGCCAGCAGGCAGCCAGAGGCCTACAATGAGCAGTTCTTC	CASRQPEAYNEQFF
NA	NA	TRBV7-8	TRBJ2-3	TGTGCCAGCAGCCTAGACACGGCGGGAAGAGATACGCAGTATTTT	CASSLDTAGRDTQYF
NA	few	TRBV7-7	TRBJ2-3	TGTGCCAGCAGCTTAGGAGGGCACGCAGATACGCAGTATTTT	CASSLGGHADTQYF
NA	NA	TRBV4-2	TRBJ2-1	TGTGCCAGCAGCCAAGCGGACAGACAGCCTTACAATGAGCAGTTCTTC	CASSQADRQPYNEQFF
NA	NA	TRBV7-9	TRBJ2-3	TGTGCCAGCAGCACTGCGGGGCGGGTCACAGATACGCAGTATTTT	CASSTAGRVTDTQYF
NA	NA	TRBV30	TRBJ2-5	TGTGCCTGGAGTGTAATGGAGACCCAGTACTTC	CAWSVMETQYF
NA	few	TRBV20-1	TRBJ2-1	TGCAGTGCTAGAGAGGATCGTGAGCAGTTCTTC	CSAREDREQFF
NA	NA	TRBV5-1	TRBJ1-2	TGCGCCAGCAGCTTGGATACCGCCTATGGCTACACCTTC	CASSLDTAYGYTF
NA	NA	TRBV28	TRBJ1-3	TGTGCCAGCAGTTCAGGGGCGAGGCGTGGAAACACCATATATTTT	CASSSGARRGNTIYF
TRBD1	medium-sized	TRBV5-1	TRBJ1-1	TGCGCCAGCAGCCTTTACACCCAGGGGGTCACTGAAGCTTTCTTT	CASSLYTQGVTEAFF
TRBD2	NA	TRBV2	TRBJ2-7	TGTGCCAGCACCCTACAGAGCGGGAGTGGGTACGAGCAGTACTTC	CASTLQSGSGYEQYF
NA	NA	TRBV10-3	TRBJ1-1	TGTGCCATCAGTGTGCAGGGGAACACTGAAGCTTTCTTT	CAISVQGNTEAFF
NA	NA	TRBV21-1	TRBJ2-7	TGTGCCAGCAGCAATGGGACAGGGGGCAGCGAGCAGTACTTC	CASSNGTGGSEQYF
NA	NA	TRBV18	TRBJ2-5	TGTGCCAGCTCACCATCCGGCGTGGAGACCCAGTACTTC	CASSPSGVETQYF
TRBD2	few	TRBV2	TRBJ2-3	TGTGCCAGCGGTGTAAGACTAGCGGGAGCTGCAGATACGCAGTATTTT	CASGVRLAGAADTQYF
NA	NA	TRBV20-1	TRBJ2-5	TGCAGCACACGTGGACGGACCCAGTACTTC	CSTRGRTQYF
NA	NA	TRBV5-1	TRBJ1-1	TGCGCCAGCAGTGGGAAGACGATGAACACTGAAGCTTTCTTT	CASSGKTMNTEAFF
TRBD1	few	TRBV7-8	TRBJ2-1	TGTGCCAGCAGCTTTATTACAGGGGGCAATGAGCAGTTCTTC	CASSFITGGNEQFF
NA	medium-sized	TRBV2	TRBJ2-7	TGTGCCAGCAGGGTGACAGGTACCGACTACGAGCAGTACTTC	CASRVTGTDYEQYF
TRBD2	NA	TRBV5-1	TRBJ2-1	TGCGCCAGCAGCCAGACCAGCGGGAGGGGGGGAGAGCAGTTCTTC	CASSQTSGRGGEQFF
TRBD2	NA	TRBV11-3	TRBJ2-1	TGTGCCAGCAGCGGAGGACTAGCGGGAGGGAATGAGCAGTTCTTC	CASSGGLAGGNEQFF
NA	medium-sized	TRBV6-1	TRBJ1-1	TGTGCCAGCATAAGACAGCGAAACACTGAAGCTTTCTTT	CASIRQRNTEAFF
NA	few	TRBV7-2	TRBJ2-5	TGTGCCAGCAGCTCTTCTCGGGAGACCCAGTACTTC	CASSSSRETQYF
NA	NA	TRBV28	TRBJ2-1	TGTGCCAGCAGTTTGCTCTCGAATGAGCAGTTCTTC	CASSLLSNEQFF
NA	NA	TRBV10-1	TRBJ1-1	TGCGCCAGCAGTGAGCCCGGTATGAACACTGAAGCTTTCTTT	CASSEPGMNTEAFF
NA	NA	TRBV5-5	TRBJ1-1	TGTGCCAGCAGCAGGTCCGGCACTGAAGCTTTCTTT	CASSRSGTEAFF
TRBD2	few	TRBV5-1	TRBJ2-3	TGCGCCAGCAGCTTTAGGGCTAGCGGGAAGGATACGCAGTATTTT	CASSFRASGKDTQYF
TRBD2	NA	TRBV9	TRBJ2-7	TGTGCCAGCAGCCTGACTAGCGGGAGTGGTTACGAGCAGTACTTC	CASSLTSGSGYEQYF
TRBD2	medium-sized	TRBV2	TRBJ2-1	TGTGCCAGCAGCGGACTAGCGGGCAGTCCTGAGCAGTTCTTC	CASSGLAGSPEQFF
NA	NA	TRBV30	TRBJ2-3	TGTGCCTGGAGTGTTAGAGATACGCAGTATTTT	CAWSVRDTQYF
TRBD2	once	TRBV5-1	TRBJ2-1	TGCGCCAGCAGCGGGGCTAGCGGGAGGGCCGGTGAGCAGTTCTTC	CASSGASGRAGEQFF
NA	few	TRBV7-7	TRBJ2-5	TGTGCCAGCAGCTCTTCAGGGTTGGGAGAGACCCAGTACTTC	CASSSSGLGETQYF
TRBD2	NA	TRBV7-2	TRBJ2-7	TGTGCCAGTCAGCGGGATACTTACTACGAGCAGTACTTC	CASQRDTYYEQYF
TRBD1	once	TRBV19	TRBJ1-2	TGTGCCAGTAGTGTGGACAGGGGGTTTCACTATGGCTACACCTTC	CASSVDRGFHYGYTF